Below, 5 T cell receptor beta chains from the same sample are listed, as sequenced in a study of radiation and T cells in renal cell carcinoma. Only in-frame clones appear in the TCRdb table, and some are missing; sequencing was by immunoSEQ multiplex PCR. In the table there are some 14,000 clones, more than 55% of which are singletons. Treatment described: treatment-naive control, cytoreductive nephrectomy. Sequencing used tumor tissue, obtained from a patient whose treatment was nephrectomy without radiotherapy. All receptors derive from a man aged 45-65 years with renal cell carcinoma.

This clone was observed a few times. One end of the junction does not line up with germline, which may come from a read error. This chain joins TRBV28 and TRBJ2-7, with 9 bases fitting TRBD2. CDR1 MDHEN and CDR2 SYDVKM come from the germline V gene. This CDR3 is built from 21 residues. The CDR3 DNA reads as TGTGCCCGCAGTTTTCGGGGCGGGGGGGCCCGGGAGGGGGTGGCCCCCTACGAGCAGTACTTC. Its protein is CARSFRGGGAREGVAPYEQYF. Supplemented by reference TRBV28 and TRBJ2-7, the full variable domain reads DVKVTQSSRYLVKRTGEKVFLECVQDMDHENMFWYRQDPGLGLRLIYFSYDVKMKEKGDIPEGYSVSREKKERFSLILESASTNQTSMYLCARSFRGGGAREGVAPYEQYFGPGTRLTVT.

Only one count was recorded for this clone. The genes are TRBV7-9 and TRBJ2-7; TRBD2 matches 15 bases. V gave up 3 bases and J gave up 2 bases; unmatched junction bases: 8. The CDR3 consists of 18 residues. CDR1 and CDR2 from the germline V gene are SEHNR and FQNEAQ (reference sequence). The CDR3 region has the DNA TGTGCCAGCAGCTTCCCCGGGACTAGCGGGGGGACACCCTACGAGCAGTACTTC. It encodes CASSFPGTSGGTPYEQYF.

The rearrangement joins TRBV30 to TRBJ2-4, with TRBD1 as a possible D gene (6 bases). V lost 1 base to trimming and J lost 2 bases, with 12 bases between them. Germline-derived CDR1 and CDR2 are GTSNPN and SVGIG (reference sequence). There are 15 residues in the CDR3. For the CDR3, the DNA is TGTGCCTGGAGTGGGGTAGGGGGAACCAAAAACATTCAGTACTTC. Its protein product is CAWSGVGGTKNIQYF.

CDR3 loop: CASSEPVTGGNQPQHF. The CDR3 DNA reads TGTGCCAGCAGTGAACCCGTGACGGGAGGGAATCAGCCCCAGCATTTT. The V gene is TRBV25-1, the J gene TRBJ1-5, with D uncertain. Deletions cut 2 bases from V and 4 bases from J, with 15 bases between. CDR1 is MGHDK, CDR2 SYGVNS, per germline. The CDR3 totals 16 residues. Variable domain in full (rest from reference TRBV25-1 and TRBJ1-5): EADIYQTPRYLVIGTGKKITLECSQTMGHDKMYWYQQDPGMELHLIHYSYGVNSTEKGDLSSESTVSRIRTEHFPLTLESARPSHTSQYLCASSEPVTGGNQPQHFGDGTRLSIL.

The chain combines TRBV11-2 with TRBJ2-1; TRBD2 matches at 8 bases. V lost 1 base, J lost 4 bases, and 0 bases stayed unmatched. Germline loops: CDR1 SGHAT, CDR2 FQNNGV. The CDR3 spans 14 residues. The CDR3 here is CASSLGLAYNEQFF. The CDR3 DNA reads TGTGCCAGCAGCTTAGGACTAGCGTACAATGAGCAGTTCTTC.